Below, one TCR beta chain is given with its context. Its antigen is as yet unknown. The record originates from a study of breast tumors, draining lymph nodes, adjacent tissues. Study-wide results and limits: Tumor and nontumor repertoires were significantly more similar in luminal-like than in basal-like breast cancer. Compared with lymph nodes, tumors were less diverse; compared with nontumor tissue, more. The data were judged consistent with most tumor T cells coming from lymph node and expanding in tumor. The lymph node origin of tumor T cells was framed as consistent with a hypothesis, not demonstrated.

TCRdb passed the multiplex PCR reads through MiXCR, listing each CDR3 protein once. The data show 190,000 or so distinct CDR3 sequences, around a third seen once. Axillary draining lymph nodes of breast cancer patients supplied the node samples. The CDR3 length is 13 residues. Germline V gene data show CDR1 as SNHLY and CDR2 as FYNNEI. Deletions cut 6 bases from V and 1 base from J, with 9 bases between. The source material was axillary lymph node tissue. V gene TRBV2 combines with J gene TRBJ1-1, with D possibly TRBD1 on 6 matching bases. This clonotype was sampled from a female donor with breast cancer. Some clones in this sample may be carry-over from other donors' samples. The CDR3 reads CASRGQPNTEAFF. DNA for the CDR3: TGTGCCAGCAGAGGACAGCCGAACACTGAAGCTTTCTTT.